The table lists the clone carrying this T cell receptor (beta chain) with many counts. What it binds is not known. Time point indicated: pre-sensitization, week 0. Stated treatment: therapeutic diphenylcyclopropenone sensitization with weekly scalp DPC. Library construction involved attaching unique molecular identifiers to individual cDNA molecules, which allowed quantitative, reproducible TCR counting. TCRdb independently ran MiXCR on the RACE reads; one entry per CDR3 protein. The table has approximately 320,000 distinct CDR3 sequences, around 5% seen once; the top ten hold about 8.2%. The data originate from a study of human T cells and chemical hapten exposure. Whole-study findings and limits: Given that the donors had alopecia, their immune response may differ from that seen in healthy people.

The CDR3 covers 12 residues. Trimming took 8 bases from V and 3 from J, leaving 11 bases between them. The germline CDR1 and CDR2 sequences are MNHEY and SVGEGT. The sequence derives from a woman aged 18 to 35 with alopecia areata. Some clones in this sample may be carry-over from other donors' samples. The chain combines TRBV6-2 or TRBV6-3 with TRBJ2-7; D might be TRBD2 (5 bases). The source material was whole blood, sampled in connection with sensitization to the hapten diphenylcyclopropenone (DPC). CDR3 DNA: TGTGCCAGCGGGGTGCGGGTCTACGAGCAGTACTTC. Protein sequence: CASGVRVYEQYF.